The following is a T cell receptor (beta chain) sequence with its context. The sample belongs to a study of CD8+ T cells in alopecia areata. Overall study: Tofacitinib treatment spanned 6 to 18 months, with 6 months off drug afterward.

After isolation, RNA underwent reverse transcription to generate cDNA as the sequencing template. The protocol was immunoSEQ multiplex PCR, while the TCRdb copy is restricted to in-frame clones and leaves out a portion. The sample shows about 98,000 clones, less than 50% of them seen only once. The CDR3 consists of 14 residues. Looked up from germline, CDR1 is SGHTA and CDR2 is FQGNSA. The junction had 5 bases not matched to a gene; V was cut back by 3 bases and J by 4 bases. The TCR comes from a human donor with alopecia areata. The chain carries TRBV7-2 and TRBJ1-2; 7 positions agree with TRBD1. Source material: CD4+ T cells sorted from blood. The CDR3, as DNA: TGTGCCAGCAGCTTTTCAGGGGGAGGCTATGGCTACACCTTC. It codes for CASSFSGGGYGYTF.